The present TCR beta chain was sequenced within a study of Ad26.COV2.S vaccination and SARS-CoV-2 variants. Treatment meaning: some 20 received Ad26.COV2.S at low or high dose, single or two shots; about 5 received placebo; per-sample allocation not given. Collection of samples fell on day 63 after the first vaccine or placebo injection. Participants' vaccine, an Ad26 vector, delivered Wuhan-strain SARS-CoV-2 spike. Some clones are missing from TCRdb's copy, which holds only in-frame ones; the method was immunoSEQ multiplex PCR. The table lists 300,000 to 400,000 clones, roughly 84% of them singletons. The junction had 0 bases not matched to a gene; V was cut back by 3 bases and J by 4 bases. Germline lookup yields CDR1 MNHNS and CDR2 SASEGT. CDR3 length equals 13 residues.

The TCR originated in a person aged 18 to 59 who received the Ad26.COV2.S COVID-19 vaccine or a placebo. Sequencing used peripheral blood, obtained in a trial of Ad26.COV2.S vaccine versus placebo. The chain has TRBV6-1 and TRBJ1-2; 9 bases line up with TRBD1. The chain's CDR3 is CASSETGGYGYTF. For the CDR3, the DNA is TGTGCCAGCAGTGAGACAGGGGGCTATGGCTACACCTTC.